This entry lists 9 T cell receptor beta chains sequenced from one sample in a study of blood T cell repertoires in COVID-19. The method was immunoSEQ multiplex PCR; TCRdb's version includes in-frame clones alone and lacks a portion of them. The data hold 180,000 or so clones, with 65% to 90% observed a single time. The sequenced sample was peripheral blood. The receptors originated from a man between 60 and 70 years old with acute or convalescent COVID-19.

CDR3 protein: CASSLPGVANQPQHF. The CDR3 DNA reads as TGTGCCAGCAGCCTCCCGGGGGTAGCCAATCAGCCCCAGCATTTT. The chain recombines TRBV28 with TRBJ1-5, with a possible D match to TRBD1 (5 bases). The V gene's germline CDR1 is MDHEN and CDR2 SYDVKM. The CDR3 sequence is 15 residues long. With 6 bases removed from V and 3 bases from J, the gap between germline ends came to 15 bases. Full variable domain (missing parts from reference TRBV28 and TRBJ1-5): DVKVTQSSRYLVKRTGEKVFLECVQDMDHENMFWYRQDPGLGLRLIYFSYDVKMKEKGDIPEGYSVSREKKERFSLILESASTNQTSMYLCASSLPGVANQPQHFGDGTRLSIL.

The rearrangement uses TRBV14 and TRBJ2-5, with unresolved D. CDR3 length: 12 amino acids. The germline V and J ends were trimmed by 5 bases and 5 bases, with 9 bases remaining between them. Germline CDR1 SGHDN, CDR2 FVKESK. The CDR3 DNA sequence: TGTGCCAGCAGCGATTCAGCGGAGACCCAGTACTTC. Translation gives CASSDSAETQYF.

V gene TRBV6-7 combines with J gene TRBJ1-6; D may be TRBD1 (5 bases). TRBV6-7 belongs to the ORF category, with a function that is uncertain. The CDR3 consists of 17 residues. V was clipped by 7 bases and J by 7 bases, with 23 bases between them. The chain's CDR3 is CASTNWGKEGLNSPLHF. CDR3 coding DNA: TGTGCCAGCACCAACTGGGGGAAGGAGGGCCTAAATTCACCCCTCCACTTT.

The chain couples TRBV7-9 to TRBJ2-3; 9 bases agree with TRBD2. This CDR3 is built from 15 residues. CDR1 is SEHNR and CDR2 is FQNEAQ in the germline V gene (reference sequence). J was trimmed by 2 bases and V by 5 bases; bases with no gene match: 5. CDR3 region: CASSPRLAVTDTQYF. CDR3 in DNA: TGTGCCAGCAGCCCTCGACTAGCGGTCACAGATACGCAGTATTTT. Drawing the rest from reference TRBV7-9 and TRBJ2-3, the complete variable domain is DTGVSQNPRHKITKRGQNVTFRCDPISEHNRLYWYRQTLGQGPEFLTYFQNEAQLEKSRLLSDRFSAERPKGSFSTLEIQRTEQGDSAMYLCASSPRLAVTDTQYFGPGTRLTVL.

The chain links TRBV29-1 to TRBJ1-2, with D maybe TRBD1 (5 bases). The ends were cut back, 1 base at V and 1 base at J, with 7 bases in the middle. The CDR3 length is 13 residues. The V gene's germline CDR1 is SQVTM and CDR2 ANQGSEA. For the CDR3, the DNA is TGCAGCGTTGAAGTACAGGATAACTATGGCTACACCTTC. Its translation is CSVEVQDNYGYTF.

This chain connects TRBV30 to TRBJ1-5; 8 bases match TRBD1. V shed 0 bases, J shed 6 bases, and the junction held 4 bases outside the gene matches. Germline CDR1 GTSNPN, CDR2 SVGIG (reference sequence). The CDR3 is 14 amino acids. As DNA, the CDR3 is TGTGCCTGGAGTGTAGGGACAGGAAGTCAGCCCCAGCATTTT. Protein sequence: CAWSVGTGSQPQHF.

The chain is built from TRBV5-1 and TRBJ2-1, with D unresolved. This CDR3 spans 12 amino acids. Germline lookup yields CDR1 SGHRS and CDR2 YFSETQ. Trimming removed 1 base from V and 6 bases from J, with 5 bases in between. CDR3 amino acids: CASSLFLNEQFF. As DNA, the CDR3 is TGCGCCAGCAGCTTGTTCCTCAATGAGCAGTTCTTC.

As concerns this clone: The same CDR3 arises from other DNA sequences in this sample as well. The chain uses TRBV5-4 and TRBJ2-3; 10 bases map to TRBD2. Germline assignment: CDR1 SGHNT and CDR2 YYREEE (reference sequence). Trimming removed 3 bases from V and 1 base from J; junction bases left unmatched: 2. This CDR3 region has 15 residues. Written as DNA, the CDR3 is TGTGCCAGCAGCTCAGGGACTAGCGGCACAGATACGCAGTATTTT. Its protein is CASSSGTSGTDTQYF.

This clone was counted between two and nine times. In nucleotides, the CDR3 is TGCGCCAGCAGCTTGGGACAGGGGCACGGAGAGACCCAGTACTTC. It translates to CASSLGQGHGETQYF. The J gene is TRBJ2-5, the V gene TRBV5-1; 8 positions match TRBD1. The CDR3 runs 15 residues. CDR1 and CDR2 (germline): SGHRS, YFSETQ. V lost 0 bases to trimming and J lost 4 bases; unmatched junction nucleotides: 5.